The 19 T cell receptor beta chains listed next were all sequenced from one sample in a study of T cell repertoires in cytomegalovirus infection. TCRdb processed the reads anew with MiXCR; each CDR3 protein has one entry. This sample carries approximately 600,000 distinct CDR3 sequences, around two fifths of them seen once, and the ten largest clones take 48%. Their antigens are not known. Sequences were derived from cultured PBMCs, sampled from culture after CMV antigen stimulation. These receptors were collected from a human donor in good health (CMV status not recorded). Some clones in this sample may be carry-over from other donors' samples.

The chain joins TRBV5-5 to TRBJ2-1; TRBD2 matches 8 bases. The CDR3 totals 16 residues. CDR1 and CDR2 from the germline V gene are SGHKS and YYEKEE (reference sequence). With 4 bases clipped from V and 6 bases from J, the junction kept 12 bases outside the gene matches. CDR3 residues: CASSPLVGTSGNEQFF. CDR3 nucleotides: TGTGCCAGCAGCCCTCTCGTCGGGACTAGTGGCAATGAGCAGTTCTTC.

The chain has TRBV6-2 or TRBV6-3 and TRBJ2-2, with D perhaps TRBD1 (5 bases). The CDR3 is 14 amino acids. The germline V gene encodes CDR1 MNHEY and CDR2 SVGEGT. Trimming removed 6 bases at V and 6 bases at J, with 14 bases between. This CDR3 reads CASRRQHLAGELFF. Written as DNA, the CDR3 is TGTGCCAGCAGACGACAGCACTTAGCCGGGGAGCTGTTTTTT.

The CDR3 region is CSASLPGGTEAFF. The CDR3 coding sequence is TGCAGTGCTAGTCTCCCTGGAGGGACTGAAGCTTTCTTT. The J gene is TRBJ1-1, the V gene TRBV20-1; no clear D gene. There are 13 residues in the CDR3. V lost 3 bases and J 5 bases, leaving 13 bases between the germline ends. Germline lookup yields CDR1 DFQATT and CDR2 SNEGSKA (reference sequence).

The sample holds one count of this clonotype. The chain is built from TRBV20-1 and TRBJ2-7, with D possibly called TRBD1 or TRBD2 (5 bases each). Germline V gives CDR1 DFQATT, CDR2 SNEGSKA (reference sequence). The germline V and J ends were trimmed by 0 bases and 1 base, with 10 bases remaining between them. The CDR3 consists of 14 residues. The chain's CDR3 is CSARDGGPSYEQYF. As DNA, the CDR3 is TGCAGTGCTAGAGATGGGGGTCCTTCCTACGAGCAGTACTTC.

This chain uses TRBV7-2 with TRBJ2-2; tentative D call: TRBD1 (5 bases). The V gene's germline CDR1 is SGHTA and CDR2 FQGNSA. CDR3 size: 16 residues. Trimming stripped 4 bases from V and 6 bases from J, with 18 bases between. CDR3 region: CASSSRPWGTSGELFF. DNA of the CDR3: TGTGCCAGCAGCTCCCGTCCGTGGGGCACGTCCGGGGAGCTGTTTTTT.

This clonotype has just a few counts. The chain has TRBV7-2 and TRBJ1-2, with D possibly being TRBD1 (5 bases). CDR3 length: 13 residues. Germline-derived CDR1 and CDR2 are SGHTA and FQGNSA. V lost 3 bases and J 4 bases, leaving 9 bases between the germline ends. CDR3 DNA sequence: TGTGCCAGCAGCTTGGGGGATACCTATGGCTACACCTTC. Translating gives CASSLGDTYGYTF.

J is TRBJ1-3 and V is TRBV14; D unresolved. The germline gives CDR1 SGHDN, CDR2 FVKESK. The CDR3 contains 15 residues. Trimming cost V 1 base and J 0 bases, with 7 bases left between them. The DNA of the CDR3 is TGTGCCAGCAGCCAAGTGGGATACTCTGGAAACACCATATATTTT. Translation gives CASSQVGYSGNTIYF.

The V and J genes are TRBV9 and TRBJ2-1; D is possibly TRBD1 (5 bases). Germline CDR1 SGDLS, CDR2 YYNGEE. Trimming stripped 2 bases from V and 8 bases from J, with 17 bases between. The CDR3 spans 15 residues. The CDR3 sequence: CASSVRQGNWDEQFF. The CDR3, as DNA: TGTGCCAGCAGCGTTAGGCAGGGCAATTGGGATGAGCAGTTCTTC.

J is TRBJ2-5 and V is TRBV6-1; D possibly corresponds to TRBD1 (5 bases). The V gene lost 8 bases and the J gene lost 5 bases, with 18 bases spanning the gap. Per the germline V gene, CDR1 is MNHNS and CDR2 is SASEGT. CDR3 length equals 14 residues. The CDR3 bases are TGTGCCAGCGTATGGGGCGGTGGGGCGGAGACCCAGTACTTC. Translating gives CASVWGGGAETQYF.

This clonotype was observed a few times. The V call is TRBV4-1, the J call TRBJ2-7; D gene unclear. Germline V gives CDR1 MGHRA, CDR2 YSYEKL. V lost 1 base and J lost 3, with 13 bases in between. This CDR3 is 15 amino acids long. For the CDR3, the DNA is TGCGCCAGCAGCCAAGGGCGTTTCGGTGGCTACGAGCAGTACTTC. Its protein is CASSQGRFGGYEQYF.

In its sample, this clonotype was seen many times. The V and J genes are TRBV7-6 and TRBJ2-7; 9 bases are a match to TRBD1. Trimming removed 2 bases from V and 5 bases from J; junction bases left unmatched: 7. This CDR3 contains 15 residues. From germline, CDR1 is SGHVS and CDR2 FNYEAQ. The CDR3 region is CASSLTIGQGNEQYF. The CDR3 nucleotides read TGTGCCAGCAGCTTAACTATTGGACAGGGGAACGAGCAGTACTTC.

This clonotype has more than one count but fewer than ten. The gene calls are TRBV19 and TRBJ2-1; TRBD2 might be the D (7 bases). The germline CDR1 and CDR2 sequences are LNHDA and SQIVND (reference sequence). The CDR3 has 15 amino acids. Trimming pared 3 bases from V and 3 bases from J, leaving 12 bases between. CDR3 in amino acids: CASSISGGGYNEQFF. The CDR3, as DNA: TGTGCCAGTAGTATCTCGGGGGGCGGCTACAATGAGCAGTTCTTC.

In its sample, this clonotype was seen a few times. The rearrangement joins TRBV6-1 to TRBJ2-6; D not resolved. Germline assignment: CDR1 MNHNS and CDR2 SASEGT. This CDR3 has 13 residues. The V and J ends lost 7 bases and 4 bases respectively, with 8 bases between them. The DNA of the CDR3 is TGTGCCAGCACCGACTGGGGGGCCAACGTCCTGACTTTC. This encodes CASTDWGANVLTF.

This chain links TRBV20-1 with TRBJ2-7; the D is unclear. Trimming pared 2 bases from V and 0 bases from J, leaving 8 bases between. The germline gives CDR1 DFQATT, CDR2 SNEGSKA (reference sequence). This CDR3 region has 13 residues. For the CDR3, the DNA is TGCAGTGCTAGATTGACATCCTCCTACGAGCAGTACTTC. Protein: CSARLTSSYEQYF.

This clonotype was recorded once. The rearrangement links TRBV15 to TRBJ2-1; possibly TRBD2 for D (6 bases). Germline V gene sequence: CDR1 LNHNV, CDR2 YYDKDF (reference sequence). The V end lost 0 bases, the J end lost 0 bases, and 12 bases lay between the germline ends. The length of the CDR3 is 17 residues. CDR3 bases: TGTGCCACCAGCAGAGATCTGAGGCGGGGCTCCTACAATGAGCAGTTCTTC. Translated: CATSRDLRRGSYNEQFF.

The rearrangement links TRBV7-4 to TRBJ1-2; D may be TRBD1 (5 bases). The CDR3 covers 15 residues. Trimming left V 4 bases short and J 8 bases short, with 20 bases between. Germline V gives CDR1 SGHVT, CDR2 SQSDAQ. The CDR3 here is CASSSPGNPWDGYTF. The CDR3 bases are TGTGCCAGCAGCTCACCCGGGAACCCCTGGGACGGCTACACCTTC.

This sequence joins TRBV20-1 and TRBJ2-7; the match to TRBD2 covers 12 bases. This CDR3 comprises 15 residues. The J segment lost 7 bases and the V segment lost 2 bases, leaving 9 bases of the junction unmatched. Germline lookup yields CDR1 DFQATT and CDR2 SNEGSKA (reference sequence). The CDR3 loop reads CSARRPSGGAREQYF. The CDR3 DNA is TGCAGTGCTAGACGCCCTAGCGGGGGGGCGAGAGAGCAGTACTTC.

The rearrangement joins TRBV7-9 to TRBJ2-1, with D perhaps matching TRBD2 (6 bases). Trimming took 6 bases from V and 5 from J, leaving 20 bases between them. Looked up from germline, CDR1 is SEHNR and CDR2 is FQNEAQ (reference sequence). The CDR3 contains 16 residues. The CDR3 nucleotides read TGTGCCAGCAGACTGAGGGACTGGGGTAGCGACAATGAGCAGTTCTTC. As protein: CASRLRDWGSDNEQFF.

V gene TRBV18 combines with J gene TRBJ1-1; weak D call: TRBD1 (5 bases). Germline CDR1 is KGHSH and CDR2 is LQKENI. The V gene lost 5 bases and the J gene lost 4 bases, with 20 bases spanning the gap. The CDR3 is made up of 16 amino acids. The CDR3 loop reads CASSYDSGIRGTEAFF. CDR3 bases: TGTGCCAGCTCATACGACAGTGGAATACGGGGCACTGAAGCTTTCTTT.